Presented here are 21 T cell receptor beta chains from one specimen sequenced in a study of T cell clonotyping in hematopoietic cell transplantation. Repertoires were generated with immunoSEQ multiplex PCR, while TCRdb's copy carries only in-frame clones and drops some. The sample has about 69,000 clones, around 94% seen once; the top ten hold more than 1.5%. Specimen: peripheral blood mononuclear cells. The source is a man aged 50-60 years in good health. Some clones in this sample may be carry-over from other donors' samples.

This clone appeared a single time. CDR3 residues: CASEAGTEAFF. CDR3 coding DNA: TGTGCCAGCGAGGCAGGCACTGAAGCTTTCTTT. The chain uses TRBV7-9 and TRBJ1-1, with no clear D. The CDR3 runs to 11 residues. The V gene's germline CDR1 is SEHNR and CDR2 FQNEAQ (reference sequence). V lost 8 bases and J lost 4, with 8 bases in between.

This chain uses TRBV6-6 with TRBJ1-1, with unresolved D. Germline V gene lookup returns CDR1 MNHNY and CDR2 SVGAGI (reference sequence). This CDR3 has 14 residues. Trimming took 9 bases from V and 0 from J, leaving 14 bases between them. CDR3 sequence: CASTSGNMNTEAFF. The DNA of the CDR3 is TGTGCCAGTACAAGTGGTAACATGAACACTGAAGCTTTCTTT.

Only a few counts were recorded for this clone. V is TRBV28 and J is TRBJ1-4, with TRBD1 as a possible D gene (5 bases). From germline, CDR1 is MDHEN and CDR2 SYDVKM. V dropped 5 bases and J dropped 8 bases, with 18 bases sitting between them. The CDR3 sequence is 15 residues long. Here the CDR3 DNA reads TGTGCCAGCAGTGGGTCCTCGGGGACGTACGAAAAACTGTTTTTT. Its protein is CASSGSSGTYEKLFF.

The chain employs TRBV29-1 and TRBJ1-1; TRBD1 agrees at 7 bases. CDR1 and CDR2 (germline): SQVTM, ANQGSEA. The CDR3 extends over 14 amino acids. V lost 1 base, J lost 4 bases, and 6 bases stayed unmatched. CDR3 DNA: TGCAGCGTTGAAGGACAGGGTGGCGGCACTGAAGCTTTCTTT. As protein: CSVEGQGGGTEAFF.

The chain uses TRBV25-1 and TRBJ2-5; D is perhaps TRBD1 or TRBD2 (6 bases each). CDR1 and CDR2 (germline): MGHDK, SYGVNS. The CDR3 is made up of 13 amino acids. The V and J ends lost 8 bases and 5 bases respectively, with 15 bases between them. CDR3 nucleotides: TGTGCCAGCCGGGGGCAGGGCGGCGAGACCCAGTACTTC. Translating gives CASRGQGGETQYF.

The chain carries TRBV11-2 and TRBJ1-6; weak D call: TRBD1 (5 bases). CDR1 is SGHAT, CDR2 FQNNGV, per germline. The CDR3 extends over 15 amino acids. Deletions cut 5 bases from V and 6 bases from J, with 14 bases between. CDR3 sequence: CASSPWGIVNSPLHF. The CDR3 DNA reads TGTGCCAGCAGCCCCTGGGGGATAGTTAATTCACCCCTCCACTTT.

The rearrangement uses TRBV2 and TRBJ2-1; 8 nucleotides align to TRBD2. The trim removed 4 bases at V and 4 bases at J, leaving 6 bases unmatched. Germline lookup yields CDR1 SNHLY and CDR2 FYNNEI. The CDR3 runs to 15 residues. The CDR3 nucleotides read TGTGCCAGCAGTGGGCTGGGACTAGATTACAATGAGCAGTTCTTC. This sequence encodes CASSGLGLDYNEQFF.

The V gene is TRBV4-2, the J gene TRBJ1-1; no firm D call. The CDR3 spans 16 residues. V lost 1 base and J 4 bases, leaving 16 bases between the germline ends. Germline lookup yields CDR1 LGHNA and CDR2 YNFKEQ. CDR3 coding DNA: TGTGCCAGCAGCCAAGGGACCCCCGATGCTAGCACTGAAGCTTTCTTT. Translating it yields CASSQGTPDASTEAFF.

The chain combines TRBV28 with TRBJ1-5, with D hard to call. The V end was cut by 2 bases, the J end by 1 base, with 6 bases between. Germline lookup yields CDR1 MDHEN and CDR2 SYDVKM. The CDR3 length is 14 residues. The CDR3, as DNA: TGTGCCAGCAGTTTAACCGAAAGCAATCAGCCCCAGCATTTT. It yields the protein CASSLTESNQPQHF.

The chain is built from TRBV2 and TRBJ2-7, with D possibly being TRBD2 (7 bases). The CDR3 consists of 13 residues. V gave up 0 bases and J gave up 12 bases, with 15 bases separating them. Germline V gene sequence: CDR1 SNHLY, CDR2 FYNNEI. The CDR3 loop reads CASSEAGRGPRYF. The CDR3 nucleotides are TGTGCCAGCAGTGAAGCGGGGCGGGGGCCGCGGTACTTC.

The chain couples TRBV20-1 to TRBJ2-7; no clear D. The CDR3 spans 10 residues. Per germline, CDR1 DFQATT and CDR2 SNEGSKA (reference sequence). The V end lost 7 bases, the J end lost 2 bases, and 6 bases lay between the germline ends. The CDR3 sequence: CSGTAYEQYF. CDR3 coding DNA: TGCAGTGGCACGGCCTACGAGCAGTACTTC.

The chain is built from TRBV14 and TRBJ2-1; TRBD2 matches at 12 bases. Looked up from germline, CDR1 is SGHDN and CDR2 is FVKESK. This CDR3 contains 19 residues. V shed 3 bases and J 8 bases; nucleotides not matched to a gene: 17. In DNA, the CDR3 is TGTGCCAGCAGCCAGAGAAAGACGTCGGCTAGCGGGAGGGTCGATGAGCAGTTCTTC. The encoded protein is CASSQRKTSASGRVDEQFF.

The chain couples TRBV5-1 to TRBJ2-3; TRBD2 is a possible D gene (5 bases). The V and J ends lost 0 bases and 5 bases respectively, with 16 bases between them. CDR1 SGHRS and CDR2 YFSETQ come from the germline V gene. This CDR3 contains 16 residues. CDR3 nucleotides: TGCGCCAGCAGCTTGGTTGTTCGGGGTTTCATAGATACGCAGTATTTT. This translates into CASSLVVRGFIDTQYF.

The rearrangement uses TRBV7-2 and TRBJ2-3, with D possibly being TRBD2 (5 bases). Trimming stripped 4 bases from V and 2 bases from J, with 7 bases between. The length of the CDR3 is 13 residues. The germline V gene has CDR1 SGHTA and CDR2 FQGNSA. The CDR3 DNA reads TGTGCCAGCAGCTCCCGGGACACAGATACGCAGTATTTT. It translates to CASSSRDTDTQYF.

This chain uses TRBV7-3 with TRBJ1-1; D call uncertain. The CDR3 consists of 13 residues. V was shortened by 5 bases and J by 1 base, with 8 bases between the two germline ends. The germline V gene encodes CDR1 SGHTA and CDR2 FQGTGA. CDR3: CASSTQRNTEAFF. The CDR3 nucleotides are TGTGCCAGCAGCACACAGAGGAACACTGAAGCTTTCTTT. Complete variable domain (other parts from reference TRBV7-3 and TRBJ1-1): GAGVSQTPSNKVTEKGKYVELRCDPISGHTALYWYRQSLGQGPEFLIYFQGTGAADDSGLPNDRFFAVRPEGSVSTLKIQRTERGDSAVYLCASSTQRNTEAFFGQGTRLTVV.

In the case of this clone: Within the sample, other DNA sequences also encode this same CDR3. The rearrangement links TRBV4-3 to TRBJ2-6; 12 bases map to TRBD2. Trimming cost V 0 bases and J 1 base; bases outside gene matches: 1. Looked up from germline, CDR1 is LGHNA and CDR2 is YSLEER. This CDR3 region has 18 residues. CDR3 DNA sequence: TGCGCCAGCAGCCAAGATCTAGCGGGAGGGTCTGGGGCCAACGTCCTGACTTTC. Amino acids: CASSQDLAGGSGANVLTF.

This rearrangement joins TRBV28 to TRBJ2-7; D call uncertain. V lost 6 bases, J lost 6 bases, and 12 bases lay in between. This CDR3 is 12 amino acids long. Germline V CDR1 and CDR2: MDHEN, SYDVKM. Here the CDR3 DNA reads TGTGCCAGCAGGGACCCAGGTTTCGAGCAGTACTTC. Residues: CASRDPGFEQYF.

The rearrangement uses TRBV4-2 and TRBJ2-7, with a tentative D call TRBD2 (7 bases). The germline V gene encodes CDR1 LGHNA and CDR2 YNFKEQ. Between the trimmed V and J ends, which lost 0 bases and 4 bases, there was a span of 16 bases. CDR3 size: 16 residues. The CDR3 sequence: CASSQEAKGGEYEQYF. The CDR3 DNA reads TGTGCCAGCAGCCAAGAGGCAAAGGGGGGGGAGTACGAGCAGTACTTC.

The chain is built from TRBV6-5 and TRBJ1-2; 8 bases line up with TRBD1. CDR1 is MNHEY and CDR2 is SVGAGI in the germline V gene. After removal of 6 bases from V and 7 bases from J, the junction contained 4 bases not matched to a gene. This CDR3 is 12 amino acids long. The CDR3 loop reads CASRQGARGYTF. The DNA for the CDR3 is TGTGCCAGCAGGCAGGGGGCGCGTGGCTACACCTTC.

The CDR3 DNA reads as TGTGCCAGCAGCTTAGAGTCTCAGGGAAGAAACACCATATATTTT. Translating gives CASSLESQGRNTIYF. V is TRBV7-2 and J is TRBJ1-3; D might be TRBD1 (5 bases). V lost 1 base, J lost 5 bases, and 12 bases lay in between. Germline CDR1 SGHTA, CDR2 FQGNSA. The CDR3 spans 15 residues.

The rearrangement uses TRBV6-6 and TRBJ1-2, with TRBD1 as a possible D gene (6 bases). The CDR3 has 13 residues. The V gene's germline CDR1 is MNHNY and CDR2 SVGAGI (reference sequence). V lost 2 bases and J 8 bases, leaving 12 bases between the germline ends. The CDR3 sequence is CASSYTAGEGYTF. DNA of the CDR3: TGTGCCAGCAGTTACACGGCAGGGGAAGGCTACACCTTC.